This TCR beta chain was identified during a study of T-cell reconstitution after alpha-beta-depleted transplantation in children. This clonotype counts as large. The antigen is not known. The TCRbeta library was prepared with unique molecular identifiers. TCRdb reanalysed the PCR reads using MiXCR and keeps one entry per CDR3 protein. Of under 20,000 distinct CDR3 sequences in the sample, about an eighth were seen once. The V end lost 6 bases, the J end lost 7 bases, and 21 bases lay between the germline ends. The CDR3 extends over 14 amino acids. The V gene's germline CDR1 is DFQATT and CDR2 SNEGSKA (reference sequence). Study-level points and caveats: Several hundred expanded graft clones reportedly gave rise to the alpha-beta T cells present about two months after transplant. Some patients showed high day-60 TCRbeta diversity, which derived from surviving recipient T cells and thymic progenitors. The authors attributed T-cell counts and diversity one year after transplant mostly to newly produced T cells.

The chain links TRBV20-1 to TRBJ1-2, with a tentative D call TRBD1 (6 bases). This sample comprised PBMCs, mostly from graft donor cells, obtained 60 days after TCRalphabeta/CD19-depleted stem cell transplant. The receptor comes from a female patient between 2 and 15 years old who had a stem cell transplant for congenital amegakaryocytic thrombocytopenia, so the T cells may come from the graft donor. For the CDR3, the DNA is TGCAGTGCCAATAATTGGGGCTCCAGGGGTGGCTACACCTTC. It translates to CSANNWGSRGGYTF.